Shown below are 32 T cell receptor beta chains from a single sample sequenced in a study of human T cells and chemical hapten exposure. The time point: patch test 1, 2 weeks after DPC sensitization. Treatment here: therapeutic diphenylcyclopropenone sensitization with weekly scalp DPC. From the RACE reads, TCRdb called clonotypes with MiXCR, one entry per CDR3 protein. The data contain roughly 380,000 distinct CDR3 sequences, 4% to 5.5% of them seen just once; the ten biggest clones take up roughly 2.4%. Here the sequenced sample was whole blood, taken in connection with sensitization to the hapten diphenylcyclopropenone (DPC). Every receptor here comes from a woman in her forties or fifties with alopecia areata. Some clones in this sample may be carry-over from other donors' samples.

This clonotype was seen a single time. V gene TRBV7-9 combines with J gene TRBJ2-2; TRBD1 agrees at 7 bases. The CDR3 is 14 amino acids. Trimming removed 5 bases from V and 5 bases from J; junction bases left unmatched: 5. The germline gives CDR1 SEHNR, CDR2 FQNEAQ (reference sequence). The CDR3 coding sequence is TGTGCCAGCAGCCTCCCGACAGGGACCGGGGAGCTGTTTTTT. It codes for CASSLPTGTGELFF.

Only a few counts were recorded for this clonotype. The chain carries TRBV7-9 and TRBJ2-6; no firm D call. The CDR3 has 14 amino acids. V lost 4 bases and J lost 4, with 8 bases in between. The germline CDR1 and CDR2 sequences are SEHNR and FQNEAQ (reference sequence). CDR3 amino acids: CASSSLAGANVLTF. CDR3 nucleotide sequence: TGTGCCAGCAGCTCCCTCGCGGGGGCCAACGTCCTGACTTTC.

There are many counts of this clonotype. V is TRBV7-2 and J is TRBJ1-2, with 9 bases lining up with TRBD1. The CDR3 spans 15 residues. Germline V gene lookup returns CDR1 SGHTA and CDR2 FQGNSA. J was trimmed by 4 bases and V by 3 bases; bases with no gene match: 6. The CDR3 sequence is CASSFQTGGGYGYTF. DNA of the CDR3: TGTGCCAGCAGCTTCCAGACAGGGGGAGGCTATGGCTACACCTTC. The variable domain in full, with the rest retrieved from reference TRBV7-2 and TRBJ1-2, is GAGVSQSPSNKVTEKGKDVELRCDPISGHTALYWYRQSLGQGLEFLIYFQGNSAPDKSGLPSDRFSAERTGGSVSTLTIQRTQQEDSAVYLCASSFQTGGGYGYTFGSGTRLTVV.

This clonotype was counted ten times or more. The chain joins TRBV6-5 to TRBJ1-1; no reliable D call. The length of the CDR3 is 14 residues. CDR1 MNHEY and CDR2 SVGAGI come from the germline V gene. Trimming took off 6 bases at V and 4 bases at J, with 15 bases between the two ends. The DNA for the CDR3 is TGTGCCAGCAGCTCGGACCAGTGGATCACTGAAGCTTTCTTT. Protein: CASSSDQWITEAFF.

At least ten counts were recorded for this clonotype. The chain has TRBV5-1 and TRBJ2-1, with 14 positions matching TRBD2. Germline assignment: CDR1 SGHRS and CDR2 YFSETQ. The CDR3 is 16 residues long. The V and J ends lost 4 bases and 3 bases, in that order; junction bases with no gene match: 3. For the CDR3, the DNA is TGCGCCAGCAGCCCAGGGACTAGCGGGGGCTACAATGAGCAGTTCTTC. The encoded protein is CASSPGTSGGYNEQFF. The whole variable domain, filled in from reference TRBV5-1 and TRBJ2-1, reads KAGVTQTPRYLIKTRGQQVTLSCSPISGHRSVSWYQQTPGQGLQFLFEYFSETQRNKGNFPGRFSGRQFSNSRSEMNVSTLELGDSALYLCASSPGTSGGYNEQFFGPGTRLTVL.

This clonotype was counted between two and nine times. The V call is TRBV20-1, the J call TRBJ2-3; 10 nucleotides match TRBD2. The CDR3 extends over 15 amino acids. Germline loops: CDR1 DFQATT, CDR2 SNEGSKA (reference sequence). With 3 bases clipped from V and 5 bases from J, the junction kept 8 bases outside the gene matches. CDR3 bases: TGCAGTGCTAGTACCAGCGGGAGGGCCGTAGATACGCAGTATTTT. Translated: CSASTSGRAVDTQYF.

This clonotype was observed a few times. This chain joins TRBV7-9 and TRBJ1-4, with TRBD1 identical over 8 bases. The germline gives CDR1 SEHNR, CDR2 FQNEAQ (reference sequence). V lost 5 bases, J lost 0 bases, and 2 bases stayed unmatched. This CDR3 has 15 residues. CDR3 nucleotides: TGTGCCAGCAGCCGGACAGGGCCAACTAATGAAAAACTGTTTTTT. It codes for CASSRTGPTNEKLFF.

This clonotype was observed at least ten times. The chain uses TRBV7-2 and TRBJ2-5, with a possible D match to TRBD2 (6 bases). CDR1 and CDR2 from the germline V gene are SGHTA and FQGNSA. V was cut by 3 bases and J by 3 bases, with 8 bases left in between. This CDR3 comprises 13 residues. The CDR3 sequence: CASSLGLKETQYF. The CDR3 nucleotides read TGTGCCAGCAGCTTGGGACTTAAAGAGACCCAGTACTTC.

The chain couples TRBV27 to TRBJ2-5; 7 bases map to TRBD2. CDR1 MNHEY and CDR2 SMNVEV come from the germline V gene (reference sequence). This CDR3 contains 15 residues. Trimming took 3 bases from V and 6 from J; bases not matched to a gene: 10. The CDR3 DNA follows: TGTGCCAGCAGTTTTTCTGTGGGAGGGGCCCAGACCCAGTACTTC. Amino acid sequence: CASSFSVGGAQTQYF.

The rearrangement uses TRBV5-5 and TRBJ1-1, with 12 bases matching TRBD1. The germline gives CDR1 SGHKS, CDR2 YYEKEE (reference sequence). Trimming cost V 6 bases and J 4 bases; bases outside gene matches: 10. The CDR3 loop spans 16 amino acids. The CDR3 loop reads CASNSGTGGSSTEAFF. The CDR3, as DNA: TGTGCCAGCAACTCCGGGACAGGGGGCTCGAGCACTGAAGCTTTCTTT.

This clonotype was found many times. DNA of the CDR3: TGTGCCAGCAGGGAGGGGCCGTTCCTCCAAGAGACCCAGTACTTC. Protein sequence: CASREGPFLQETQYF. This rearrangement joins TRBV6-2 or TRBV6-3 to TRBJ2-5; TRBD2 might be the D (6 bases). Germline loops: CDR1 MNHEY, CDR2 SVGEGT. CDR3 size: 15 residues. Trimming removed 6 bases from V and 1 base from J, with 15 bases in between.

This clonotype appeared many times. This rearrangement joins TRBV7-2 to TRBJ1-6; no reliable D call. V lost 1 base, J lost 7 bases, and 8 bases lay in between. Germline V gives CDR1 SGHTA, CDR2 FQGNSA. This CDR3 spans 14 amino acids. The CDR3 sequence is CASSLVDRNSPLHF. Written as DNA, the CDR3 is TGTGCCAGCAGCTTAGTTGACCGGAATTCACCCCTCCACTTT.

The table lists this clonotype with many counts. This rearrangement joins TRBV6-2 or TRBV6-3 to TRBJ2-2, with TRBD1 matching over 9 bases. V lost 6 bases, J lost 0 bases, and 8 bases stayed unmatched. CDR1 is MNHEY, CDR2 SVGEGT, per germline. The CDR3 length is 17 residues. The DNA for the CDR3 is TGTGCCAGCAGGCGCACAGGGGGCGCAGCGAACACCGGGGAGCTGTTTTTT. Protein: CASRRTGGAANTGELFF.

This clonotype was seen a few times. The chain carries TRBV15 and TRBJ2-1; D might be TRBD1 or TRBD2, each matching 5 bases. V lost 5 bases and J lost 4, with 15 bases in between. CDR1 is LNHNV, CDR2 YYDKDF, per germline (reference sequence). The CDR3 totals 15 residues. CDR3 sequence: CATSSRDPPYNEQFF. DNA of the CDR3: TGTGCCACCAGCTCCCGGGACCCCCCGTACAATGAGCAGTTCTTC.

Comment on this clonotype: Since a much larger clone is just one base distant, this may be a read error. The chain has TRBV28 and TRBJ2-7; D is unresolved. This CDR3 has 11 residues. The germline V gene has CDR1 MDHEN and CDR2 SYDVKM. This chain's CDR3 is CVSKSSYEQYF. CDR3 sequence (DNA): TGTGTCAGCAAGTCCTCCTACGAGCAGTACTTC.

This clonotype has a handful of counts. The chain employs TRBV6-6 and TRBJ2-1, with D tentatively TRBD2 (5 bases). Germline CDR1 reads MNHNY; CDR2 reads SVGAGI (reference sequence). The CDR3 is 17 amino acids. V lost 5 bases to trimming and J lost 0 bases, with 17 bases between them. CDR3 protein: CASSTNSRVASYNEQFF. In DNA form, the CDR3 reads TGTGCCAGCAGTACCAATTCGAGGGTCGCCTCCTACAATGAGCAGTTCTTC.

This clonotype was recorded at least ten times. This chain links TRBV3-1 with TRBJ1-1; 9 positions match TRBD1. Germline CDR1 and CDR2: LGHDT and YNNKEL (reference sequence). CDR3 length: 17 residues. After removal of 4 bases from V and 3 bases from J, the junction contained 12 bases not matched to a gene. In DNA, the CDR3 is TGTGCCAGCAGCCGAACAGGGGGCGTCGCTTTCCACACTGAAGCTTTCTTT. Translated, it gives CASSRTGGVAFHTEAFF.

This clonotype showed up just a few times. V usage is TRBV5-1 and J usage is TRBJ1-2; TRBD1 might be the D (6 bases). The CDR3 runs 17 residues. V lost 1 base to trimming and J lost 3 bases, with 19 bases between them. Germline-derived CDR1 and CDR2 are SGHRS and YFSETQ. The CDR3 loop is CASSLSTGARAYYGYTF. The CDR3 bases are TGCGCCAGCAGCTTGTCCACGGGGGCGCGGGCTTACTATGGCTACACCTTC.

This chain links TRBV28 with TRBJ2-3; perhaps TRBD2 as D (6 bases). Germline V gene sequence: CDR1 MDHEN, CDR2 SYDVKM. The CDR3 is 13 amino acids. V was trimmed by 8 bases and J by 2 bases, leaving 11 bases between them. The CDR3 protein is CASLGGYTDTQYF. In DNA form, the CDR3 reads TGTGCCAGCCTTGGAGGGTACACAGATACGCAGTATTTT.

This clonotype was observed many times. The rearrangement joins TRBV19 to TRBJ1-2, with 8 nucleotides matching TRBD1. The V gene's germline CDR1 is LNHDA and CDR2 SQIVND (reference sequence). V was clipped by 3 bases and J by 4 bases; unmatched bases: 4. The CDR3 spans 14 residues. The CDR3 region has the DNA TGTGCCAGTAGTATCTCAGGGGGCGTCTATGGCTACACCTTC. Protein sequence: CASSISGGVYGYTF.

This clonotype was found many times. The chain uses TRBV29-1 and TRBJ1-1; D unresolved. CDR1 SQVTM and CDR2 ANQGSEA come from the germline V gene. The length of the CDR3 is 13 residues. Trimming took 7 bases from V and 0 from J, leaving 12 bases between them. The CDR3 reads CSALAAVNTEAFF. The CDR3 DNA sequence: TGCAGCGCCCTAGCGGCAGTGAACACTGAAGCTTTCTTT.

The table lists this clonotype with many counts. The V and J genes are TRBV12-3 or TRBV12-4 and TRBJ1-5, with D uncertain. Between the trimmed V and J ends, which lost 8 bases and 2 bases, there was a span of 13 bases. The CDR3 covers 14 residues. CDR3: CASVRGKGNQPQHF. In nucleotides, the CDR3 is TGTGCCAGCGTCCGGGGAAAGGGCAATCAGCCCCAGCATTTT.

There are a few counts of this clonotype. The V call is TRBV6-1, the J call TRBJ1-1, with D possibly TRBD1 on 5 matching bases. CDR1 and CDR2 (germline): MNHNS, SASEGT. Trimming pared 6 bases from V and 0 bases from J, leaving 11 bases between. This CDR3 is 14 amino acids long. The CDR3 here is CASRVEGLNTEAFF. The DNA of the CDR3 is TGTGCCAGCAGGGTGGAGGGACTGAACACTGAAGCTTTCTTT.

This clonotype was counted many times. J is TRBJ1-2 and V is TRBV12-3 or TRBV12-4; D unclear. V was clipped by 4 bases and J by 3 bases, with 9 bases between them. The CDR3 spans 13 residues. The CDR3 here is CASSSPGDYGYTF. In DNA, the CDR3 is TGTGCCAGCAGTTCCCCTGGGGACTATGGCTACACCTTC.

This clonotype showed up many times. V is TRBV20-1 and J is TRBJ1-1; 7 bases fit TRBD1. This CDR3 is 14 amino acids long. Germline CDR1 is DFQATT and CDR2 is SNEGSKA (reference sequence). Trimming removed 3 bases from V and 0 bases from J; junction bases left unmatched: 4. CDR3: CSASGQELNTEAFF. The DNA of the CDR3 is TGCAGTGCTAGTGGACAGGAATTGAACACTGAAGCTTTCTTT.

A few counts support this clonotype. The gene calls are TRBV2 and TRBJ1-1; no firm D call. The CDR3 contains 15 residues. The germline V gene has CDR1 SNHLY and CDR2 FYNNEI. Trimming left V 0 bases short and J 0 bases short, with 8 bases between. The CDR3 region has the DNA TGTGCCAGCAGTGAAGCGCGGGCCCTGAACACTGAAGCTTTCTTT. Its protein product is CASSEARALNTEAFF. Looking up the rest from reference TRBV2 and TRBJ1-1 gives the full variable domain: EPEVTQTPSHQVTQMGQEVILRCVPISNHLYFYWYRQILGQKVEFLVSFYNNEISEKSEIFDDQFSVERPDGSNFTLKIRSTKLEDSAMYFCASSEARALNTEAFFGQGTRLTVV.

This clonotype was observed a few times. V gene TRBV3-1 combines with J gene TRBJ2-7, with 10 bases identical to TRBD1. The CDR3 extends over 17 amino acids. With 4 bases clipped from V and 2 bases from J, the junction kept 11 bases outside the gene matches. Germline CDR1 is LGHDT and CDR2 is YNNKEL (reference sequence). Here the CDR3 DNA reads TGTGCCAGCAGCCCCCTAACAGGACAGGGGGGGACCTACGAGCAGTACTTC. This sequence encodes CASSPLTGQGGTYEQYF.

This clonotype has a count of ten or more. V is TRBV7-2 and J is TRBJ2-7; 8 nucleotides agree with TRBD1. The CDR3 covers 14 residues. V was clipped by 4 bases and J by 2 bases; unmatched bases: 4. Germline loops: CDR1 SGHTA, CDR2 FQGNSA. In DNA form, the CDR3 reads TGTGCCAGCAGCTCCGGGACAGGACCCTACGAGCAGTACTTC. Protein product: CASSSGTGPYEQYF.

This clonotype was seen many times. V is TRBV28 and J is TRBJ2-7; 8 positions agree with TRBD1. Germline values: CDR1 MDHEN, CDR2 SYDVKM. The CDR3 extends over 17 amino acids. V lost 5 bases to trimming and J lost 2 bases; unmatched junction nucleotides: 14. The CDR3 here is CASSPPTRTGITYEQYF. In nucleotides, the CDR3 is TGTGCCAGCAGTCCACCAACTCGGACAGGGATTACCTACGAGCAGTACTTC.

This clonotype was seen only a few times. V is TRBV20-1 and J is TRBJ1-3; D possibly corresponds to TRBD1 (5 bases). The V end lost 4 bases, the J end lost 4 bases, and 11 bases lay between the germline ends. CDR3 length: 13 residues. The V gene's germline CDR1 is DFQATT and CDR2 SNEGSKA (reference sequence). CDR3 region: CSAKRGNGNTIYF. CDR3 DNA: TGCAGTGCTAAGAGGGGAAACGGAAACACCATATATTTT.

The rearrangement links TRBV11-1 to TRBJ2-3, with 12 positions matching TRBD2. This CDR3 has 16 residues. CDR1 SGHAT and CDR2 FQDESV come from the germline V gene (reference sequence). Trimming took 6 bases from V and 4 from J; bases not matched to a gene: 8. The CDR3 loop reads CASRLRTSGAADTQYF. CDR3 sequence (DNA): TGTGCCAGCAGACTCAGGACTAGCGGGGCCGCAGATACGCAGTATTTT.

This clonotype was seen at least ten times. The chain employs TRBV7-3 and TRBJ1-6; D possibly corresponds to TRBD1 (5 bases). The CDR3 extends over 13 amino acids. Trimming left V 1 base short and J 14 bases short, with 12 bases between. Per the germline V gene, CDR1 is SGHTA and CDR2 is FQGTGA. CDR3 loop: CASSLNPGKTLHF. For the CDR3, the DNA is TGTGCCAGCAGCTTAAATCCAGGGAAAACCCTCCACTTT.